This TCR beta chain came from a study of blood T cell repertoires in COVID-19. At the level of the study: Material from acute and convalescent COVID-19 was sourced from the United States, Italy and Spain. Nucleic acid was either cDNA or gDNA, and it came from T cells, B-cell-depleted T cells, or PBMCs.

In the original workflow: Amplification with reference gene primers provided the estimates of nucleated cell counts. Sequencing was performed with immunoSEQ multiplex PCR; in TCRdb, only in-frame clones are kept and a portion is missing. V, J and clone size derive from that table, while D and trimming were established from the DNA sequence. This sample has more than 50,000 clones, with about 70% found just once. Trimming removed 5 bases from V and 4 bases from J; junction bases left unmatched: 4. Germline V gene lookup returns CDR1 GTSNPN and CDR2 SVGIG (reference sequence). The CDR3 extends over 14 amino acids.

This receptor was taken from an elderly woman with acute or convalescent COVID-19. Material: peripheral blood. This chain uses TRBV30 with TRBJ1-3; 11 bases are a match to TRBD1. The CDR3 DNA follows: TGTGCCTGGGGACAGGGGGCGAGAGGAAACACCATATATTTT. Protein product: CAWGQGARGNTIYF. The full variable domain, rest sourced from reference TRBV30 and TRBJ1-3, is SQTIHQWPATLVQPVGSPLSLECTVEGTSNPNLYWYRQAAGRGLQLLFYSVGIGQISSEVPQNLSASRPQDRQFILSSKKLLLSDSGFYLCAWGQGARGNTIYFGEGSWLTVV.